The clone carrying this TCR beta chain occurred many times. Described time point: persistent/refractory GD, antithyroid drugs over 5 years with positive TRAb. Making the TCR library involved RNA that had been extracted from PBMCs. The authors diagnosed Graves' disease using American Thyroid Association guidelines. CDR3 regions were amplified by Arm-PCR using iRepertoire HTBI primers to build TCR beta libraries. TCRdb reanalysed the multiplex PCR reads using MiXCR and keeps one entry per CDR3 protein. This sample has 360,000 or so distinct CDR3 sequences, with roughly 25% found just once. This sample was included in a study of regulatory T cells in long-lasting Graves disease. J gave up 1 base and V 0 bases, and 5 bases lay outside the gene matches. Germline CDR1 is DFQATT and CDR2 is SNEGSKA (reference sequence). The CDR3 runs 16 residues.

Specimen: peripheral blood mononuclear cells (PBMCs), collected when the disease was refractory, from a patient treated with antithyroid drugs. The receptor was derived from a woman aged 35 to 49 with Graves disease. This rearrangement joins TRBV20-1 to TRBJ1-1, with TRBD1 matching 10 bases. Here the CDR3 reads CSARETGGVENTEAFF. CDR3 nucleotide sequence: TGCAGTGCTAGAGAGACAGGGGGCGTTGAGAACACTGAAGCTTTCTTT.